A selection of T cell receptor beta chains follows, all from one sample in a study of T cell changes during pregnancy in multiple sclerosis. Repertoires were generated with immunoSEQ multiplex PCR, while TCRdb's copy carries only in-frame clones and drops some. The sample holds roughly 57,000 clones, nearly 90% seen once. Sequencing was performed on peripheral blood, taken in the first trimester of pregnancy. These receptors all come from a female donor with multiple sclerosis, enrolled in a pregnancy study. The CDR3 runs from the conserved cysteine through the conserved F or W. The order of the fields is D gene, clone size, J gene, V gene, CDR3 DNA, CDR3 protein. The D gene is left open where the match is weak. Size values are once, few and many counts, or a class for expanded clones, and some rows have none.

NA	NA	TRBJ2-3	TRBV6-1	TGTGCCAGCAGTGAAGTGGGCTCTAGCACAGATACGCAGTATTTT	CASSEVGSSTDTQYF
TRBD2	NA	TRBJ2-1	TRBV6-5	TGTGCCATCGCAAGCGGGAGGGAGTCGTACAATGAGCAGTTCTTC	CAIASGRESYNEQFF
TRBD1	NA	TRBJ2-7	TRBV29-1	TGCAGCGTTGATAATCCAGGGGGAACCTACGAGCAGTACTTC	CSVDNPGGTYEQYF
TRBD2	NA	TRBJ2-3	TRBV7-2	TGTGCCAGCAGCTTAGGAGTAGCGGGGAGCACAGATACGCAGTATTTT	CASSLGVAGSTDTQYF
NA	NA	TRBJ2-3	TRBV29-1	TGCAGCGTTGTACAACAGGGAACCACAGATACGCAGTATTTT	CSVVQQGTTDTQYF
TRBD1	NA	TRBJ2-1	TRBV4-1	TGCGCCAGCAGCCCTGGACAGGGGGAATACGATGAGCAGTTCTTC	CASSPGQGEYDEQFF
NA	NA	TRBJ1-2	TRBV7-9	TGTGCCAGCAGCCCACAGGGTTCCGGCTACACCTTC	CASSPQGSGYTF
TRBD1	once	TRBJ1-2	TRBV14	TGTGCCAGCAGCCAGGGGACAGCCTTCTTCCACTATGGCTACACCTTC	CASSQGTAFFHYGYTF
TRBD2	few	TRBJ2-7	TRBV7-2	TGTGCCAGCAGCTTGGGGACTAGTGCCTACGAGCAGTACTTC	CASSLGTSAYEQYF
TRBD2	NA	TRBJ2-3	TRBV2	TGTGCCAGCTGCTTCACTGGCCTAGCGGGGACTAGCACAGATACGCAGTATTTT	CASCFTGLAGTSTDTQYF
TRBD1	NA	TRBJ1-2	TRBV4-1	TGCGCCAGCAGCCAAGCGGACAGGAGCAAAGGTGGCTACACCTTC	CASSQADRSKGGYTF
NA	NA	TRBJ2-3	TRBV7-8	TGTGCCAGCAGCCCCCGAAGCCTTAGCACAGATACGCAGTATTTT	CASSPRSLSTDTQYF
NA	once	TRBJ2-1	TRBV10-3	TGTGCCATCAGTGCACTTACGGGGATTAACAATGAGCAGTTCTTC	CAISALTGINNEQFF
TRBD2	NA	TRBJ2-1	TRBV29-1	TGCAGCGTCGGGAGTCTAGCGGACCACAATGAGCAGTTCTTC	CSVGSLADHNEQFF
NA	NA	TRBJ2-7	TRBV25-1	TGTGCCAGCAGTGACCCTCAAAAGAGTGGCTACGAGCAGTACTTC	CASSDPQKSGYEQYF
TRBD1	NA	TRBJ1-2	TRBV6-5	TGTGCCAGCAGTTTCGCTCAGGGGGCTGGCTACACCTTC	CASSFAQGAGYTF
TRBD1	NA	TRBJ2-1	TRBV6-5	TGTGCCAGCAGTTATTGGGACAGGGGGCCCGATGAGCAGTTCTTC	CASSYWDRGPDEQFF
NA	NA	TRBJ2-7	TRBV7-9	TGTGCCAGCAGCTCCACAGGGACCCTCTACGAGCAGTACTTC	CASSSTGTLYEQYF
TRBD1	NA	TRBJ2-7	TRBV29-1	TGCAGCGTTGACGGGACAGGGGACTACGAGCAGTACTTC	CSVDGTGDYEQYF
NA	NA	TRBJ1-1	TRBV10-3	TGTGCCATCAGGGGGGGGGCGGGGAACACTGAAGCTTTCTTT	CAIRGGAGNTEAFF
TRBD1	NA	TRBJ1-1	TRBV19	TGTGCCAGTAGTCCTCTAGACAGGGAGTCTGAAGCTTTCTTT	CASSPLDRESEAFF
NA	NA	TRBJ1-2	TRBV18	TGTGCCAGCTCACCACGGGGGGACCATGGCTACACCTTC	CASSPRGDHGYTF
NA	NA	TRBJ1-1	TRBV6-1	TGTGCCAGCAGTGGGGGACTTTACACTGAAGCTTTCTTT	CASSGGLYTEAFF
TRBD1	NA	TRBJ2-7	TRBV7-6	TGTGCCAGCAGCTTAGGACAGGGGGTCCTAAGCTCCTACGAGCAGTACTTC	CASSLGQGVLSSYEQYF
TRBD1	NA	TRBJ1-2	TRBV12-5	TGTGCTAGTGCCATAGGGACAGACTATGGCTACACCTTC	CASAIGTDYGYTF
TRBD1	NA	TRBJ2-1	TRBV18	TGTGCCAGCTCACCCTGGACAGGGGGCTGGAGTACCAGCGACAATGAGCAGTTCTTC	CASSPWTGGWSTSDNEQFF
TRBD1	NA	TRBJ1-2	TRBV6-5	TGTGCCAGCAGTTACTCCGGGACAGACTATGGCTACACCTTC	CASSYSGTDYGYTF
NA	NA	TRBJ2-7	TRBV2	TGTGCCAGCGCCAGGTTATCCTACGAGCAGTACTTC	CASARLSYEQYF
NA	NA	TRBJ2-1	TRBV7-2	TGTGCCAGCCGAAACGCGGGGGCGGCCCAAGGGAATGAGCAGTTCTTC	CASRNAGAAQGNEQFF
NA	NA	TRBJ1-4	TRBV5-6	TGTGCCAGCAGCTTGGGGGACTCGGGGGATGAAAAACTGTTTTTT	CASSLGDSGDEKLFF
NA	NA	TRBJ1-2	TRBV4-3	TGCGCCAGCAGCCAAGGGCCCCGGGGGGGAGGCTACACCTTC	CASSQGPRGGGYTF
TRBD1	NA	TRBJ1-3	TRBV30	TGTGCCTGGAGTGTAACAACGGGACAGGGACTGGTGAGCTCTGGAAACACCATATATTTT	CAWSVTTGQGLVSSGNTIYF
TRBD1	few	TRBJ1-6	TRBV9	TGTGCCAGCAGCGCCCGGGACAGGGGTAATTCACCCCTCCACTTT	CASSARDRGNSPLHF
TRBD2	NA	TRBJ2-7	TRBV5-1	TGCGCCAGCAGCATGACGACTAGCGGGAGTGGCGAGCAGTACTTC	CASSMTTSGSGEQYF
NA	NA	TRBJ1-1	TRBV6-1	TGTGCCAGCAGTGAAGCAGGGGTGGGTACCACTGAAGCTTTCTTT	CASSEAGVGTTEAFF
TRBD2	NA	TRBJ2-1	TRBV28	TGTGCCAGCATAAGAGCGGGAGCCTTTAATGAGCAGTTCTTC	CASIRAGAFNEQFF
NA	once	TRBJ2-3	TRBV6-5	TGTGCCAGCAAGCCGGGACTTGTAGATACGCAGTATTTT	CASKPGLVDTQYF
NA	NA	TRBJ1-6	TRBV7-2	TGTGCCAGCAGCTTACCAGGGGTTGGAGGTTCACCCCTCCACTTT	CASSLPGVGGSPLHF
NA	NA	TRBJ2-4	TRBV5-1	TGCGCCAGCAGCTTGACAGGGCGGGTAGAAAACATTCAGTACTTC	CASSLTGRVENIQYF
NA	NA	TRBJ2-2	TRBV4-3	TGCGCCAGCAGCCAAGTCTTAGCGAACACCGGGGAGCTGTTTTTT	CASSQVLANTGELFF
NA	NA	TRBJ2-7	TRBV19	TGTGCCAGTAGTATTCGCACAGGGCCCCACGAGCAGTACTTC	CASSIRTGPHEQYF
TRBD1	NA	TRBJ1-4	TRBV7-6	TGTGCCAGCAGCTTAGCACAGGGGAATGGTGGAAAACTGTTTTTT	CASSLAQGNGGKLFF
TRBD1	NA	TRBJ1-2	TRBV6-6	TGTGCCAGCAGTTTCGGGACCGGGACAGCTAACTATGGCTACACCTTC	CASSFGTGTANYGYTF
TRBD1	NA	TRBJ2-7	TRBV7-2	TGTGCCAGCAGCTTAGACAGGGGGGCCACATACGAGCAGTACTTC	CASSLDRGATYEQYF
TRBD1	NA	TRBJ1-6	TRBV13	TGTGCCAGCAGCCCACCCTTCGGGACAGGGAGTGCTCCCAGGAGTTCACCCCTCCACTTT	CASSPPFGTGSAPRSSPLHF
NA	NA	TRBJ2-2	TRBV2	TGTGCCAGCAGTTCCGGAGAATTGTCACCCGGGGAGCTGTTTTTT	CASSSGELSPGELFF
TRBD2	NA	TRBJ2-1	TRBV6-4	TGTGCCAGACATTGCGGCGGGAGGGCCTACAATGAGCAGTTCTTC	CARHCGGRAYNEQFF
NA	NA	TRBJ1-4	TRBV19	TGTGCCAGTAGTGAGGGCCTTACTTCGACTCCTATTTTT	CASSEGLTSTPIF
TRBD1	NA	TRBJ1-1	TRBV4-1	TGCGCCAGCAGCCGGGACCCCGGGACAGAGAATTTGAACACTGAAGCTTTCTTT	CASSRDPGTENLNTEAFF
TRBD2	NA	TRBJ2-2	TRBV23-1	TGCGCCAGCAGTCAATCGAAGGCTAGCGGGAGTATAGACACCGGGGAGCTGTTTTTT	CASSQSKASGSIDTGELFF
TRBD1	NA	TRBJ2-6	TRBV7-2	TGTGCCAGGGGGGACAGGGGGTATGGTACTGGGGCCAACGTCCTGACTTTC	CARGDRGYGTGANVLTF
NA	NA	TRBJ1-2	TRBV4-2	TGTGCCAGCAGCCATGCCCTCAGAACAGCCGATGATGGCTACACCTTC	CASSHALRTADDGYTF